Listed below are T cell receptor beta chains from one sample, sequenced in a study of blood T cells in healthy people across ages. TCRdb processed the 5' RACE reads anew with MiXCR; each CDR3 protein has one entry. This table holds roughly 650,000 distinct CDR3 sequences, about a third found once. The sample consisted of blood. These receptors all come from a woman older than 75 in good health. CDR3s include the opening cysteine and the closing phenylalanine or tryptophan. The order of the fields is V gene, J gene, CDR3 protein.

v_call: TRBV20-1; j_call: TRBJ2-5; cdr3_aa: CSAAQGLGETQYF
v_call: TRBV7-6; j_call: TRBJ2-1; cdr3_aa: CASSLVRGSGNSYNEQFF
v_call: TRBV27; j_call: TRBJ2-7; cdr3_aa: CASSFVWRGGASYEQYF
v_call: TRBV10-3; j_call: .; cdr3_aa: CAISGTSHPEETQFF
v_call: TRBV5-1; j_call: TRBJ2-1; cdr3_aa: CASSPGFSYNEQVF
v_call: TRBV27; j_call: TRBJ2-7; cdr3_aa: CASSLGGVNEQYF
v_call: TRBV28; j_call: TRBJ2-5; cdr3_aa: CASRGGTGGAETQYF
v_call: TRBV5-5; j_call: TRBJ1-4; cdr3_aa: CASSQPGQAATNEKLFF
v_call: TRBV4-1; j_call: TRBJ1-4; cdr3_aa: CASSRARTGINEKLFF
v_call: TRBV30; j_call: TRBJ2-5; cdr3_aa: CAWSPLLGGLGETQYF
v_call: TRBV2; j_call: TRBJ1-5; cdr3_aa: CASSAQGFVFQPQHF
v_call: TRBV20-1; j_call: TRBJ1-1; cdr3_aa: CSARDERAFF
v_call: TRBV11-3; j_call: TRBJ2-1; cdr3_aa: CASSWTLRGTQFF
v_call: TRBV12-3/TRBV12-4; j_call: TRBJ1-5; cdr3_aa: CASRIGRRDYQPQHF
v_call: TRBV12-3/TRBV12-4; j_call: TRBJ2-2; cdr3_aa: CASSGQLRTLTGELFF
v_call: TRBV5-1; j_call: TRBJ2-7; cdr3_aa: CASSRDRFYEQYF
v_call: TRBV4-2; j_call: TRBJ2-7; cdr3_aa: CASSPGRAGGAYEQYF
v_call: TRBV30; j_call: TRBJ1-1; cdr3_aa: CACTVTVNTEAFF
v_call: TRBV7-3; j_call: TRBJ1-1; cdr3_aa: CASSLTGAGAEAFF
v_call: TRBV7-2; j_call: TRBJ1-1; cdr3_aa: CASSRGGVSTEAFF
v_call: TRBV9; j_call: TRBJ2-7; cdr3_aa: CASSQVSSGPYEQYF
v_call: TRBV9; j_call: TRBJ2-7; cdr3_aa: CASSVGTGYSYEQYF
v_call: TRBV24-1; j_call: TRBJ2-3; cdr3_aa: CATSDPGTTGDTQYF
v_call: TRBV20-1; j_call: TRBJ1-5; cdr3_aa: CSARRDRGQVQPQHF
v_call: TRBV20-1; j_call: TRBJ2-1; cdr3_aa: CSARDSGLAGSSYNEQFF
v_call: TRBV15; j_call: TRBJ2-3; cdr3_aa: CATSREPDTQYF
v_call: TRBV5-1; j_call: TRBJ1-2; cdr3_aa: CASSLGARDGYTF
v_call: TRBV7-9; j_call: TRBJ1-6; cdr3_aa: CASSSQGSPLHF
v_call: TRBV7-2; j_call: TRBJ2-3; cdr3_aa: CASSYNRGTQYF
v_call: TRBV7-2; j_call: TRBJ2-7; cdr3_aa: CASSNSGEKSYEQYF
v_call: TRBV7-8; j_call: TRBJ2-7; cdr3_aa: CASSASREGWKQYF
v_call: TRBV5-1; j_call: TRBJ1-6; cdr3_aa: CASSLQGNNSPLHF
v_call: TRBV29-1; j_call: TRBJ1-2; cdr3_aa: CSVRGAYGYTF
v_call: TRBV4-1; j_call: TRBJ1-1; cdr3_aa: CASSQERGSGTEAFF
v_call: TRBV7-2; j_call: TRBJ1-3; cdr3_aa: CASSSTGAGNTIYF
v_call: TRBV5-6; j_call: TRBJ1-5; cdr3_aa: CASSSSGETQPQHF
v_call: TRBV29-1; j_call: TRBJ1-2; cdr3_aa: CSVEGSRGRDGYTF
v_call: TRBV10-3; j_call: TRBJ1-4; cdr3_aa: CAISDPSELNEKLFF
v_call: TRBV7-2; j_call: TRBJ2-5; cdr3_aa: CASSSAWETQYF
v_call: TRBV7-2; j_call: TRBJ2-1; cdr3_aa: CASSPMAGGVSNEQFF
v_call: TRBV20-1; j_call: .; cdr3_aa: CSATRDSAYEQYF
v_call: TRBV20-1; j_call: TRBJ2-1; cdr3_aa: CSARPRGRSSYNEQFF
v_call: TRBV5-4; j_call: TRBJ2-5; cdr3_aa: CASSLRSQQETQYF
v_call: TRBV6-6; j_call: TRBJ2-3; cdr3_aa: CASSHEGRRTDTQYF
v_call: TRBV20-1; j_call: TRBJ2-1; cdr3_aa: CSAIYATGSSYNEQFF
v_call: TRBV4-1; j_call: TRBJ1-1; cdr3_aa: CASSLGSFAAMNTEAFF